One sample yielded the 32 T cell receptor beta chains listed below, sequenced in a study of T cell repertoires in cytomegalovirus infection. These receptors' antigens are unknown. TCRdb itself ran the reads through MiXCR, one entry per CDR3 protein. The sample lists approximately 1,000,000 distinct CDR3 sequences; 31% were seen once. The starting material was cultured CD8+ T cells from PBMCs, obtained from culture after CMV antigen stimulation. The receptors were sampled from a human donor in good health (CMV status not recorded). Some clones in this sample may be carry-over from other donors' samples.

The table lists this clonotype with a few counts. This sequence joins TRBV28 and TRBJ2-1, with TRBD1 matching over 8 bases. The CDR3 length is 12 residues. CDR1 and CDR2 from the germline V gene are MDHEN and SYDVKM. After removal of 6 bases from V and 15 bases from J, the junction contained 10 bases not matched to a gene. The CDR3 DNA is TGTGCCAGCAGCCGGGATCGGACAGGGCCGTTCTTC. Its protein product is CASSRDRTGPFF.

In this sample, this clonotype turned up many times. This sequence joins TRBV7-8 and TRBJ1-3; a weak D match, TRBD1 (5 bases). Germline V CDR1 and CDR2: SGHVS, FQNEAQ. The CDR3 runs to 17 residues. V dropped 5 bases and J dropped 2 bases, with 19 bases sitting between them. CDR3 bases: TGTGCCAGCAGCCCGTGGGGCAGGGAATTGACTGGAAACACCATATATTTT. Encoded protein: CASSPWGRELTGNTIYF.

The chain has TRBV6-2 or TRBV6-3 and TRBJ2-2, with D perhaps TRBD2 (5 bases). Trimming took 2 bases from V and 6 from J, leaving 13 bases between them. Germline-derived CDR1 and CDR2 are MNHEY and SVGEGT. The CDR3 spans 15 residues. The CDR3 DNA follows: TGTGCCAGCAGTTACGGCCGGGAACTCCCCGGGGAGCTGTTTTTT. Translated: CASSYGRELPGELFF.

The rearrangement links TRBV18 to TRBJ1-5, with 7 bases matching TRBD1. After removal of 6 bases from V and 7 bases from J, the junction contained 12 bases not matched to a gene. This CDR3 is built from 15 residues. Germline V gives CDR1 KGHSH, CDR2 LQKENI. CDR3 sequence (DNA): TGTGCCAGCTCCGTCGAGGGAGGGGGCAGACAGCCCCAGCATTTT. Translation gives CASSVEGGGRQPQHF.

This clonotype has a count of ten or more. CDR3 sequence: CASSFLTSGGHIQETQYF. DNA for the CDR3: TGTGCCAGCAGCTTTCTAACTAGCGGGGGGCACATCCAAGAGACCCAGTACTTC. V and J are TRBV7-2 and TRBJ2-5; 12 positions match TRBD2. V dropped 3 bases and J dropped 1; count of bases not matched to a gene: 9. CDR1 is SGHTA, CDR2 FQGNSA, per germline. CDR3 length: 18 residues.

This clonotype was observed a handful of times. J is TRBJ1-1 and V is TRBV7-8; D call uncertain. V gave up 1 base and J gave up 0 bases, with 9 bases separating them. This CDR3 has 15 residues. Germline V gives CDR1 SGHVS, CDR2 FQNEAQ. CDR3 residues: CASSLGGSMNTEAFF. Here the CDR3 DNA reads TGTGCCAGCAGCTTAGGTGGATCCATGAACACTGAAGCTTTCTTT.

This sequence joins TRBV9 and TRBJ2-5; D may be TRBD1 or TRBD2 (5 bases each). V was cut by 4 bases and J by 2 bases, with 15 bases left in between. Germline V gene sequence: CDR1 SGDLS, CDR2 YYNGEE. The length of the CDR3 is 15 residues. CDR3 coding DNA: TGTGCCAGCAGCCCCGGGACGGAAATTCAAGAGACCCAGTACTTC. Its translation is CASSPGTEIQETQYF.

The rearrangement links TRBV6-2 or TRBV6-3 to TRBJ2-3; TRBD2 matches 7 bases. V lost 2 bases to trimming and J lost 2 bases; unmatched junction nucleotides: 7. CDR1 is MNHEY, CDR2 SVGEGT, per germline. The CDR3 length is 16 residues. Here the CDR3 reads CASSYTPGLYTDTQYF. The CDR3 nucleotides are TGTGCCAGCAGTTACACCCCGGGACTATACACAGATACGCAGTATTTT.

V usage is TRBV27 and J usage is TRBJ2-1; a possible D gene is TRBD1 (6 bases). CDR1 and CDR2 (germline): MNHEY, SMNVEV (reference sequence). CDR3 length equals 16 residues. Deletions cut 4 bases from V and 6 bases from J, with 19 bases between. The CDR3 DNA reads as TGTGCCAGCAGTTCTCCCCGACAGGTTGTGGGCAATGAGCAGTTCTTC. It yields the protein CASSSPRQVVGNEQFF.

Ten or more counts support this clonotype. The CDR3 spells CASSLPTAGQTYTEAFF. CDR3 bases: TGTGCCAGCAGCCTACCGACCGCGGGACAGACCTACACTGAAGCTTTCTTT. The genes are TRBV7-2 and TRBJ1-1, with 7 bases identical to TRBD1. The junction had 15 bases not matched to a gene; V was cut back by 5 bases and J by 3 bases. This CDR3 has 17 amino acids. CDR1 and CDR2 from the germline V gene are SGHTA and FQGNSA.

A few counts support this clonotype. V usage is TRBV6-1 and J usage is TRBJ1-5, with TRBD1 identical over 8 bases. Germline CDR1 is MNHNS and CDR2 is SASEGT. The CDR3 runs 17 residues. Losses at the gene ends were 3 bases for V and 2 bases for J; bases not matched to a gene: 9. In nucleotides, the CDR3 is TGTGCCAGCAGTGAGTTCACAGGGGGGAACGGCAATCAGCCCCAGCATTTT. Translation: CASSEFTGGNGNQPQHF.

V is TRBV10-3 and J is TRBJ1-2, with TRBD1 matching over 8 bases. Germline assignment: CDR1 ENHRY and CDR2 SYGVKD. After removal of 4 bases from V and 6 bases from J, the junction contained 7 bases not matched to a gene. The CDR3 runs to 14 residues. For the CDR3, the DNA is TGTGCCATCAGTGGATCAGGGGGCTGGGATGGCTACACCTTC. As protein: CAISGSGGWDGYTF.

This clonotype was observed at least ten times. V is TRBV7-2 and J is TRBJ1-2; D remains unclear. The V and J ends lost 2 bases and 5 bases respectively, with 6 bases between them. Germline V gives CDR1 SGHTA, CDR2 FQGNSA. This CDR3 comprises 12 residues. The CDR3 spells CASSLRDYGYTF. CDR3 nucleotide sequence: TGTGCCAGCAGCTTAAGGGATTATGGCTACACCTTC.

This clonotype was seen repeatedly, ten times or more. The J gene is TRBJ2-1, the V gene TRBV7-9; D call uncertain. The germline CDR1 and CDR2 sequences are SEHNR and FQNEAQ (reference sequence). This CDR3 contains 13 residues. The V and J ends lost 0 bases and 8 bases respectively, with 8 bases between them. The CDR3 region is CASSLAGSDEQFF. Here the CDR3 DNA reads TGTGCCAGCAGCTTAGCAGGCAGCGATGAGCAGTTCTTC.

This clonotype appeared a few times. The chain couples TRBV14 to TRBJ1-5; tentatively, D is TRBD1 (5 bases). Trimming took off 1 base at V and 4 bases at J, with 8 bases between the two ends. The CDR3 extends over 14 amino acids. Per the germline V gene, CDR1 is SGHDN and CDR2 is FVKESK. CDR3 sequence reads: CASSQGGRNQPQHF. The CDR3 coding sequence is TGTGCCAGCAGCCAAGGGGGGAGGAATCAGCCCCAGCATTTT. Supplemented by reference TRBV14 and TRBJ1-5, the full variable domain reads EAGVTQFPSHSVIEKGQTVTLRCDPISGHDNLYWYRRVMGKEIKFLLHFVKESKQDESGMPNNRFLAERTGGTYSTLKVQPAELEDSGVYFCASSQGGRNQPQHFGDGTRLSIL.

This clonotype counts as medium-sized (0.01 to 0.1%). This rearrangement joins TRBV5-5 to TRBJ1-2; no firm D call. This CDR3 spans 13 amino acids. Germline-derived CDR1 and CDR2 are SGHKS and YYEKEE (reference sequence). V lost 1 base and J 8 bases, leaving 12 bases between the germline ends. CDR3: CASSLMTAWGYTF. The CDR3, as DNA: TGTGCCAGCAGCTTGATGACGGCCTGGGGCTACACCTTC.

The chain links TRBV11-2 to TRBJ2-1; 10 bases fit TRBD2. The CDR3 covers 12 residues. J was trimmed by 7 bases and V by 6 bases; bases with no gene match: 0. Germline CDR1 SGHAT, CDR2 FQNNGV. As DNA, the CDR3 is TGTGCCAGCAGGACTAGCGGGAATGAGCAGTTCTTC. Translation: CASRTSGNEQFF.

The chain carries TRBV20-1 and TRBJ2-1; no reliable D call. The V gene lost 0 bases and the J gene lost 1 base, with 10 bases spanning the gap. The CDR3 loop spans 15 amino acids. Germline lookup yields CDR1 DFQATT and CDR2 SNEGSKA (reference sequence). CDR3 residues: CSARDLRESYNEQFF. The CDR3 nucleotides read TGCAGTGCTAGAGATCTAAGGGAATCCTACAATGAGCAGTTCTTC.

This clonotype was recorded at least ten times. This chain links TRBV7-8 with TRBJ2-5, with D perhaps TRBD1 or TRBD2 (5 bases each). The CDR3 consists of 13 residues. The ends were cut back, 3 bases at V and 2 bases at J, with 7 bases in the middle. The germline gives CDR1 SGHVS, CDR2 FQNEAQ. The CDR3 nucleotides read TGTGCCAGCAGCTTTGGGGGACAAGAGACCCAGTACTTC. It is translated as CASSFGGQETQYF.

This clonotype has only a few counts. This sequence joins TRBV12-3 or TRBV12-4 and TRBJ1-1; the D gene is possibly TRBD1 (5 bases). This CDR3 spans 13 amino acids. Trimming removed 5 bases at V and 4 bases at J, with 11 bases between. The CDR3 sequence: CASSAGRVTEAFF. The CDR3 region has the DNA TGTGCCAGCAGTGCAGGGAGGGTCACTGAAGCTTTCTTT.

CDR3 DNA: TGTGCCAGCAGTTGGACAGGGAACTACGAGCAGTACGTC. Amino acids: CASSWTGNYEQYV. This chain connects TRBV6-2 or TRBV6-3 to TRBJ2-7; TRBD1 matches 8 bases. The length of the CDR3 is 13 residues. Per germline, CDR1 MNHEY and CDR2 SVGEGT. J was trimmed by 3 bases and V by 4 bases; bases with no gene match: 2.

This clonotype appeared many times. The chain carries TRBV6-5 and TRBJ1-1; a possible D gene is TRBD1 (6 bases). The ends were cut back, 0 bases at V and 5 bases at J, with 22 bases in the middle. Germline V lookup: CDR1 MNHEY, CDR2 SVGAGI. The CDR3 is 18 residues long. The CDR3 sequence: CASSYSKQGNPRGTEAFF. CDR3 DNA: TGTGCCAGCAGTTACTCGAAACAGGGCAACCCAAGAGGTACTGAAGCTTTCTTT.

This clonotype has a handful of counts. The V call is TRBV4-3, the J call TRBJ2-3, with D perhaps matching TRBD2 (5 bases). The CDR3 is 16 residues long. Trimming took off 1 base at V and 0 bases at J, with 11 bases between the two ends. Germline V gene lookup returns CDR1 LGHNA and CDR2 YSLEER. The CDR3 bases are TGCGCCAGCAGCCAAGTGGGGAGCCGGAGCACAGATACGCAGTATTTT. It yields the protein CASSQVGSRSTDTQYF.

CDR3 in amino acids: CTSSLYLAYEQYV. Written as DNA, the CDR3 is TGTACCAGCAGCTTATATTTAGCTTACGAGCAGTACGTC. The chain carries TRBV7-2 and TRBJ2-7, with D uncertain. The CDR3 runs 13 residues. The germline gives CDR1 SGHTA, CDR2 FQGNSA. V was clipped by 2 bases and J by 4 bases, with 9 bases between them.

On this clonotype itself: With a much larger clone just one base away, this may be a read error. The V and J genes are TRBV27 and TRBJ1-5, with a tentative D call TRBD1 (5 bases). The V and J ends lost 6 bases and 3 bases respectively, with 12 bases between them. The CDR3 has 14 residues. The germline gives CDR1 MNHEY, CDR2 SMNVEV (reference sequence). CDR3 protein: CASSPAGFNQPQHF. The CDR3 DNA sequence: TGTGCCAGCAGCCCCGCAGGGTTCAATCAGCCCCAGCATTTT.

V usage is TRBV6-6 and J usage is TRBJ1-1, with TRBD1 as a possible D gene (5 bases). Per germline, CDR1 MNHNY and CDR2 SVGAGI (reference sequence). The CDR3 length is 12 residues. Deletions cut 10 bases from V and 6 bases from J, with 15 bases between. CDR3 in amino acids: CAIINHRSEAFF. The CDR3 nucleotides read TGTGCCATCATTAATCACAGGTCTGAAGCTTTCTTT.

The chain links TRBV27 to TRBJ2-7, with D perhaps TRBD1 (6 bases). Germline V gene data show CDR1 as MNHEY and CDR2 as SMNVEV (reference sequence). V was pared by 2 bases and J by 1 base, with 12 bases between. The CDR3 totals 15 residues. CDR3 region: CASSLRLDRSYEQYF. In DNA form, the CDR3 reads TGTGCCAGCAGTTTACGATTGGACAGATCCTACGAGCAGTACTTC.

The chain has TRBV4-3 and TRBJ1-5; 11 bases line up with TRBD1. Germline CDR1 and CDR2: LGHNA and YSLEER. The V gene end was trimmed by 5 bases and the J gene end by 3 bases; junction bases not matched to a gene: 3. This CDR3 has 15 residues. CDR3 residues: CASSEGQGDNQPQHF. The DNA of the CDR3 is TGCGCCAGCAGCGAGGGACAGGGGGACAATCAGCCCCAGCATTTT.

The CDR3 region has the DNA TGTGCCAGCAGTTTGGTACTAGCGGTCTACAATGAGCAGTTCTTC. The encoded protein is CASSLVLAVYNEQFF. The genes are TRBV12-3 or TRBV12-4 and TRBJ2-1; 8 nucleotides align to TRBD2. V lost 3 bases, J lost 3 bases, and 4 bases stayed unmatched. This CDR3 has 15 residues.

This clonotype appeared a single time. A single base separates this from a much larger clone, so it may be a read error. CDR3: CANSGQGDYGYTF. In nucleotides, the CDR3 is TGTGCCAACAGCGGACAGGGAGACTATGGCTACACCTTC. This sequence joins TRBV7-6 and TRBJ1-2, with TRBD1 matching 8 bases. From germline, CDR1 is SGHVS and CDR2 FNYEAQ. The length of the CDR3 is 13 residues.

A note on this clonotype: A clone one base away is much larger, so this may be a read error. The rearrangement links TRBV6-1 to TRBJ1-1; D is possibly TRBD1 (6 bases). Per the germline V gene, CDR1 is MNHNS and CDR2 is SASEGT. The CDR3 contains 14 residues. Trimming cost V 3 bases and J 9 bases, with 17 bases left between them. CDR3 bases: TGTGCCAGCAGTGAGGTCAGGGGTGATACTAAAGCTTTCTTT. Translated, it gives CASSEVRGDTKAFF.

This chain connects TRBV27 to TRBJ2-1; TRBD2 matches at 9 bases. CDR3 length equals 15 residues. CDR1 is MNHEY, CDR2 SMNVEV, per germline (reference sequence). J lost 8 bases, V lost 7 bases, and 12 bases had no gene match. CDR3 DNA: TGTGCCAGCACCGCGTTATTTAGCGGGGGAGATGAGCAGTTCTTC. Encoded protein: CASTALFSGGDEQFF.